There are a few counts of the clone carrying this TCR beta chain. Its antigen is undetermined. The sample is drawn from a study of T-cell memory formation after mild COVID-19. Across the study: Clusters of TCRs were largely donor specific. Broader study findings: Chiefly within CM and EM were the contracting CD4+ clones; CD8+ ones were within EMRA.

Sample barcodes and UMIs were carried by the TCR alpha and TCR beta cDNA libraries that 5'RACE generated with constant-segment primers. TCRdb reprocessed the 5' RACE reads via MiXCR and lists one record per CDR3 protein. The data show fewer than 650,000 distinct CDR3 sequences, 15% to 20% seen once. The CDR3 has 15 amino acids. V shed 3 bases and J shed 7 bases, with 17 bases lying between them. The sample comprised PBMCs or a T cell subset sorted from them (not recorded which). The TCR originated in an adult woman who had mild COVID-19 (a few samples of this study predate the infection). Cell type and time point are not known. V is TRBV12-3 or TRBV12-4 and J is TRBJ2-3; TRBD2 might be the D (6 bases). The CDR3 sequence: CASSLEAGRFNTQYF. CDR3 nucleotide sequence: TGTGCCAGCAGTTTGGAGGCGGGGAGATTCAATACGCAGTATTTT.